These T cell receptor beta chains were read from a single sample in a study of Graves' ophthalmopathy and Graves' hyperthyroidism. A single record per CDR3 protein comes from TCRdb applying MiXCR to the multiplex PCR reads. Here the sample spans almost 400,000 distinct CDR3 sequences, about 17% being singletons. Material: peripheral blood. All receptors derive from a woman under 30 with Graves' ophthalmopathy. Each CDR3 is given with its conserved first and last residue.

J: TRBJ1-5; V: TRBV28; CDR3: CASSSRGSSSNQPQHF
J: TRBJ2-6; V: TRBV7-2; CDR3: CASSPNPGQGINGANVLTF
J: TRBJ2-5; V: TRBV7-2; CDR3: CASSFVGTTQETQYF
J: TRBJ1-1; V: TRBV6-2/TRBV6-3; CDR3: CASSRQGLKAFF
J: TRBJ2-2; V: TRBV6-2/TRBV6-3; CDR3: CASSSRSGTGTGELFF
J: TRBJ1-2; V: TRBV6-2/TRBV6-3; CDR3: CASSITGHGYTF
J: .; V: TRBV6-1; CDR3: CASSEDLATYEQYF
J: TRBJ1-5; V: TRBV10-2; CDR3: CASSAGQASNQPQHF
J: TRBJ1-3; V: TRBV27; CDR3: CASSPDRDNPTNTIYF
J: TRBJ1-1; V: TRBV28; CDR3: CASSPQQGAGTEAFF
J: TRBJ1-2; V: TRBV19; CDR3: CASSIDRVRHRYTF
J: TRBJ1-1; V: TRBV20-1; CDR3: CSARDPRYWNTEAFF
J: TRBJ2-7; V: TRBV27; CDR3: CASSLKAVLGQGLEQYF
J: TRBJ2-7; V: TRBV6-4; CDR3: CASRKVTGTPSPYEQYF
J: TRBJ1-2; V: TRBV28; CDR3: CASSLPGPYGYTF
J: TRBJ2-7; V: TRBV6-2/TRBV6-3; CDR3: CASLTTQSSYEQYF
J: TRBJ2-7; V: TRBV19; CDR3: CASRTLGTSGYEQYF
J: TRBJ1-3; V: TRBV18; CDR3: CASSTTGTGAGNTIYF
J: TRBJ2-7; V: TRBV12-3/TRBV12-4; CDR3: CASSLSIQSSYEQYF
J: TRBJ2-4; V: TRBV6-1; CDR3: CASEATVAKNIQYF
J: TRBJ1-1; V: TRBV29-1; CDR3: CSGNRGDTEAFF
J: TRBJ2-5; V: TRBV7-2; CDR3: CASSLAQAGGVGTQYF
J: TRBJ1-2; V: TRBV5-1; CDR3: CASSLSGQGADGYTF
J: TRBJ2-7; V: TRBV7-2; CDR3: CASSLGHEGRDRVEQYF
J: TRBJ2-7; V: TRBV11-2; CDR3: CASSAGGQSYEQYF
J: TRBJ2-7; V: TRBV10-1; CDR3: CASSDSGMGHEQYF
J: TRBJ2-3; V: TRBV30; CDR3: CAWSVGSDTQYF
J: TRBJ1-2; V: TRBV5-1; CDR3: CASSHSTGEGGYTF
J: TRBJ2-7; V: TRBV28; CDR3: CASSSRTDSYEQYF
J: TRBJ1-1; V: TRBV11-1; CDR3: CASSSLSGWGSNTEAFF
J: TRBJ1-6; V: TRBV9; CDR3: CASSVKVDNSPLHF
J: TRBJ1-5; V: TRBV6-5; CDR3: CASSSGVNQPQHF
J: TRBJ2-7; V: TRBV6-5; CDR3: CASSLSQGPEQYF
J: TRBJ2-5; V: TRBV7-2; CDR3: CASSRGAIETQYF
J: TRBJ1-2; V: TRBV18; CDR3: CASSPARPNYGYTF
J: TRBJ2-5; V: TRBV20-1; CDR3: CSANPTQETQYF
J: TRBJ2-7; V: TRBV19; CDR3: CASSKSGGSYEQYF
J: TRBJ1-2; V: TRBV6-2/TRBV6-3; CDR3: CASSFEYGYTF
J: TRBJ2-5; V: TRBV24-1; CDR3: CATRPTGGDETQYF
J: TRBJ2-7; V: TRBV7-2; CDR3: CAGSPQRGIEQYF
J: TRBJ1-2; V: TRBV13; CDR3: CASSPRGVWYGYTF
J: TRBJ1-2; V: TRBV27; CDR3: CASSLSGGGNGYTF
J: TRBJ1-2; V: TRBV7-6; CDR3: CASSHTHGVSYTF
J: TRBJ2-4; V: TRBV15; CDR3: CATSRVGGNKNIQYF
J: TRBJ2-7; V: TRBV4-1; CDR3: CASTQPGGLNEQYF
J: TRBJ2-2; V: TRBV11-3; CDR3: CASSLVASGNTGELFF
J: TRBJ1-1; V: TRBV6-5; CDR3: CASSYGAGVGTEAFF
J: TRBJ1-1; V: TRBV20-1; CDR3: CSAEQGVSTEAFF
J: TRBJ1-5; V: TRBV6-2/TRBV6-3; CDR3: CASSYSLTGPRSWSYSNQPQHF
J: TRBJ2-5; V: TRBV20-1; CDR3: CSAKDGSNQETQYF